This T cell receptor (beta chain) was found in a study of T cell responses to AZD1222 COVID-19 vaccine. This CDR3 spans 15 amino acids. In germline, CDR1 is SQVTM, CDR2 ANQGSEA. The V gene lost 6 bases and the J gene lost 5 bases, with 22 bases spanning the gap. TCRdb's table, derived via immunoSEQ multiplex PCR, lists solely in-frame clones and lacks some. The top ten hold 7.5% to 9.5% of the sample, which has about 120,000 clones, 70% to 90% seen once. The clonotype originates from an adult in good health. The chain couples TRBV29-1 to TRBJ1-1; maybe TRBD1 (6 bases). Material: peripheral blood, obtained on day 0 of AZD1222 vaccination. Here the CDR3 DNA reads TGCAGCGTACTTACGTGGGGGGGCGCGAGGACTGAAGCTTTCTTT. Residues: CSVLTWGGARTEAFF. Together with reference TRBV29-1 and TRBJ1-1, the CDR3 gives the full variable domain: SAVISQKPSRDICQRGTSLTIQCQVDSQVTMMFWYRQQPGQSLTLIATANQGSEATYESGFVIDKFPISRPNLTFSTLTVSNMSPEDSSIYLCSVLTWGGARTEAFFGQGTRLTVV.